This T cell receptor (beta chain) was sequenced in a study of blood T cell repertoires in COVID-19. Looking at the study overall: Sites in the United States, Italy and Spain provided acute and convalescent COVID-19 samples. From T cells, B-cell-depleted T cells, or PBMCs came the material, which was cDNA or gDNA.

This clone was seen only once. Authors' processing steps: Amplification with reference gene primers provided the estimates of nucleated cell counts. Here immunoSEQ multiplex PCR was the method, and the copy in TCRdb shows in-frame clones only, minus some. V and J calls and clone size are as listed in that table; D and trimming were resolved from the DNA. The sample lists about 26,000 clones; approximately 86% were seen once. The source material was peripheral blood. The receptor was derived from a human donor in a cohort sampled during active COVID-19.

This chain's CDR3 is CAISESINSNQPQHF. The CDR3 nucleotides read TGTGCCATCAGTGAGTCAATAAATAGCAATCAGCCCCAGCATTTT. The chain carries TRBV10-3 and TRBJ1-5, with D uncertain. Germline assignment: CDR1 ENHRY and CDR2 SYGVKD. This CDR3 has 15 residues. Trimming cost V 0 bases and J 0 bases, with 6 bases left between them.